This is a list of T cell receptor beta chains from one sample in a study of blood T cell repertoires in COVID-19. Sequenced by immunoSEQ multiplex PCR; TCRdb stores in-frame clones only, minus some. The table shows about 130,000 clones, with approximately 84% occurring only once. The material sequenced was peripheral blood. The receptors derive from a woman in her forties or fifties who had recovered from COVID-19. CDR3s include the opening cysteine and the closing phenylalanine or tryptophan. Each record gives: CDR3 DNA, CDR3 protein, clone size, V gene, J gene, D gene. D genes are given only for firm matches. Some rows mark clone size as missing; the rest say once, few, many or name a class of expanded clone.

CDR3nt: TGCGCCAGCAGCTCCGTACAGGGGTACACTGAAGCTTTCTTT; CDR3aa: CASSSVQGYTEAFF; abundance: .; v_gene: TRBV5-1; j_gene: TRBJ1-1; d_gene: TRBD1
CDR3nt: TGTGCCAGTAGTATTCCAGGGGCCCTTAGCAATCAGCCCCAGCATTTT; CDR3aa: CASSIPGALSNQPQHF; abundance: .; v_gene: TRBV19; j_gene: TRBJ1-5; d_gene: .
CDR3nt: TGTGCCAGCAGTTACAATACTAGGGAGCTGTTTTTT; CDR3aa: CASSYNTRELFF; abundance: .; v_gene: TRBV7-9; j_gene: TRBJ2-2; d_gene: .
CDR3nt: TGTGCCTCCTCCAGGACAGGGGGCGGGGGACGGAATTCACCCCTCCACTTT; CDR3aa: CASSRTGGGGRNSPLHF; abundance: .; v_gene: TRBV28; j_gene: TRBJ1-6; d_gene: TRBD1
CDR3nt: TGTGCCAGTACTGGTTGGGGACAGGGCTCAGATACGCAGTATTTT; CDR3aa: CASTGWGQGSDTQYF; abundance: .; v_gene: TRBV19; j_gene: TRBJ2-3; d_gene: TRBD1
CDR3nt: TGTGCCAGCAGTGCCCGGGGACAGGGGAAACGCTACGAGCAGTACTTC; CDR3aa: CASSARGQGKRYEQYF; abundance: once; v_gene: TRBV27; j_gene: TRBJ2-7; d_gene: TRBD1
CDR3nt: TGTGCCAGCAGCGTAGGCGGGGGGCAAGAGAGCGGGGAGCTGTTTTTT; CDR3aa: CASSVGGGQESGELFF; abundance: .; v_gene: TRBV9; j_gene: TRBJ2-2; d_gene: TRBD2
CDR3nt: TGCGCCAGCAGCTTCGGGGTGGCGAACACTGAAGCTTTCTTT; CDR3aa: CASSFGVANTEAFF; abundance: once; v_gene: TRBV5-1; j_gene: TRBJ1-1; d_gene: .
CDR3nt: TGTGCCAGCAACGGGCGACAGGGGAGTAATCAGCCCCAGCATTTT; CDR3aa: CASNGRQGSNQPQHF; abundance: .; v_gene: TRBV6-5; j_gene: TRBJ1-5; d_gene: TRBD1
CDR3nt: TGTGCCAGTAGTATCGGTGGCGGGGGGCCGCAAGAGCAGTACTTC; CDR3aa: CASSIGGGGPQEQYF; abundance: .; v_gene: TRBV19; j_gene: TRBJ2-7; d_gene: TRBD2
CDR3nt: TGTGCCAGCAGCTCGGGACAGGGGACAGATACGCAGTATTTT; CDR3aa: CASSSGQGTDTQYF; abundance: .; v_gene: TRBV9; j_gene: TRBJ2-3; d_gene: TRBD1
CDR3nt: TGTGCCAGCAGCCTAGGGAGGGATGCTCTGCCTGGCTACACCTTC; CDR3aa: CASSLGRDALPGYTF; abundance: .; v_gene: TRBV3-1/TRBV3-2; j_gene: TRBJ1-2; d_gene: .